This passage covers 11 T cell receptor beta chains from one sample sequenced in a study of blood T cell repertoires in COVID-19. Sequencing was performed with immunoSEQ multiplex PCR; in TCRdb, only in-frame clones are kept and a portion is missing. The repertoire has 15,000 to 20,000 clones, 85% to 95% of them found once; the top ten carry 4.5% to 7%. Sequenced sample: peripheral blood. The source is a human donor in a cohort sampled during active COVID-19.

The rearrangement joins TRBV11-2 to TRBJ2-7, with a possible D match to TRBD2 (5 bases). The germline CDR1 and CDR2 sequences are SGHAT and FQNNGV. The CDR3 loop spans 14 amino acids. V lost 3 bases to trimming and J lost 4 bases, with 13 bases between them. The CDR3 sequence: CASSFAARTYEQYF. CDR3 in DNA: TGTGCCAGCAGCTTCGCGGCCAGGACTTACGAGCAGTACTTC. Supplemented by reference TRBV11-2 and TRBJ2-7, the full variable domain reads EAGVAQSPRYKIIEKRQSVAFWCNPISGHATLYWYQQILGQGPKLLIQFQNNGVVDDSQLPKDRFSAERLKGVDSTLKIQPAKLEDSAVYLCASSFAARTYEQYFGPGTRLTVT.

This chain connects TRBV6-5 to TRBJ1-5, with D tentatively TRBD1 (5 bases). This CDR3 spans 13 amino acids. Trimming took off 6 bases at V and 5 bases at J, with 11 bases between the two ends. Germline V lookup: CDR1 MNHEY, CDR2 SVGAGI. The CDR3 sequence is CASRIGEDQPQHF. For the CDR3, the DNA is TGTGCCAGCAGAATAGGGGAGGATCAGCCCCAGCATTTT.

The V gene is TRBV19, the J gene TRBJ2-1; the D is unclear. This CDR3 contains 15 residues. In germline, CDR1 is LNHDA, CDR2 SQIVND (reference sequence). Trimming pared 3 bases from V and 1 base from J, leaving 10 bases between. In nucleotides, the CDR3 is TGTGCCAGTAGTATCTCGAGTACGTCCTACAATGAGCAGTTCTTC. Encoded protein: CASSISSTSYNEQFF.

The DNA of the CDR3 is TGTGCCAGTAGCCGGGACAGGGACTATGGCTACACCTTC. Protein: CASSRDRDYGYTF. This chain uses TRBV27 with TRBJ1-2, with TRBD1 matching over 9 bases. Trimming at V came to 9 bases and at J to 3 bases, leaving 5 bases not matched to a gene. This CDR3 is built from 13 residues. In germline, CDR1 is MNHEY, CDR2 SMNVEV (reference sequence).

The chain carries TRBV10-3 and TRBJ1-1; D remains ambiguous. CDR1 and CDR2 (germline): ENHRY, SYGVKD. There are 17 residues in the CDR3. V was shortened by 4 bases and J by 1 base, with 19 bases between the two germline ends. The chain's CDR3 is CAISARYTSLTNTEAFF. The CDR3 DNA sequence: TGTGCCATCAGTGCCCGATACACCTCGCTCACGAACACTGAAGCTTTCTTT.

This sequence joins TRBV7-2 and TRBJ2-5; 9 bases are shared with TRBD2. Trimming took 4 bases from V and 1 from J; bases not matched to a gene: 13. In germline, CDR1 is SGHTA, CDR2 FQGNSA. The CDR3 extends over 18 amino acids. In DNA form, the CDR3 reads TGTGCCAGCAGCTCCCGTGGGCGGGGGGGCCCTGGCCAAGAGACCCAGTACTTC. Its translation is CASSSRGRGGPGQETQYF. The full variable domain, rest sourced from reference TRBV7-2 and TRBJ2-5, is GAGVSQSPSNKVTEKGKDVELRCDPISGHTALYWYRQSLGQGLEFLIYFQGNSAPDKSGLPSDRFSAERTGGSVSTLTIQRTQQEDSAVYLCASSSRGRGGPGQETQYFGPGTRLLVL.

The rearrangement joins TRBV4-3 to TRBJ2-5, with TRBD2 matching 11 bases. Germline V gene sequence: CDR1 LGHNA, CDR2 YSLEER. The junction had 2 bases not matched to a gene; V was cut back by 0 bases and J by 5 bases. This CDR3 spans 15 amino acids. This chain's CDR3 is CASSQETSGTETQYF. The CDR3 DNA reads TGCGCCAGCAGCCAAGAGACTAGCGGGACGGAGACCCAGTACTTC.

V usage is TRBV2 and J usage is TRBJ2-3, with a tentative D call TRBD1 (6 bases). The CDR3 runs to 13 residues. Germline CDR1 is SNHLY and CDR2 is FYNNEI. The V and J ends lost 5 bases and 0 bases respectively, with 6 bases between them. CDR3 bases: TGTGCCAGCAGTAGGGGGAGCACAGATACGCAGTATTTT. Translated: CASSRGSTDTQYF. Full variable domain (rest looked up from reference TRBV2 and TRBJ2-3): EPEVTQTPSHQVTQMGQEVILRCVPISNHLYFYWYRQILGQKVEFLVSFYNNEISEKSEIFDDQFSVERPDGSNFTLKIRSTKLEDSAMYFCASSRGSTDTQYFGPGTRLTVL.

V usage is TRBV19 and J usage is TRBJ2-7, with 8 nucleotides matching TRBD2. Germline V gives CDR1 LNHDA, CDR2 SQIVND (reference sequence). The CDR3 runs 14 residues. The J segment lost 2 bases and the V segment lost 7 bases, leaving 7 bases of the junction unmatched. CDR3 sequence (DNA): TGTGCCAGTACCCCCGGGAGGGGTGCCTACGAGCAGTACTTC. It translates to CASTPGRGAYEQYF.

CDR3 in DNA: TGTGCCAGCAGTTTATTGGGACAGGGACCCACCGGGGAGCTGTTTTTT. Encoded protein: CASSLLGQGPTGELFF. The chain employs TRBV27 and TRBJ2-2; 9 bases map to TRBD1. Germline values: CDR1 MNHEY, CDR2 SMNVEV (reference sequence). With V trimmed by 1 base and J by 4 bases, 4 bases remained unmatched. The CDR3 consists of 16 residues.

The V gene is TRBV11-2, the J gene TRBJ1-3, with D hard to call. Germline V gene lookup returns CDR1 SGHAT and CDR2 FQNNGV. V lost 5 bases and J lost 0, with 8 bases in between. This CDR3 has 14 amino acids. The CDR3 protein is CASSLSASGNTIYF. As DNA, the CDR3 is TGTGCCAGCAGCCTCAGCGCCTCTGGAAACACCATATATTTT.